This TCR beta chain was sequenced in a study of early T cells in non-severe SARS-CoV-2 infection. About the research overall: The sequenced material was bulk RNA from unsorted whole blood, and its chains were unpaired.

This CDR3 contains 13 residues. Between the trimmed V and J ends, which lost 0 bases and 6 bases, there was a span of 7 bases. The germline V gene has CDR1 SGHRS and CDR2 YFSETQ. General observations from the study: Database matching using VDJdb favored anti-spike CD8 responses, with private and CD4 specificities left missing.

Unique molecular identifiers were attached to individual cDNA molecules. TCRdb itself ran the 5' RACE reads through MiXCR, one entry per CDR3 protein. Of more than 20,000 distinct CDR3 sequences listed, less than 4.5% are singletons. This clonotype has a count of ten or more. The antigen remains unidentified. The TCR comes from an adult who was a healthcare worker with PCR-confirmed SARS-CoV-2 infection or an uninfected control (not recorded which). The specimen was whole blood. The chain combines TRBV5-1 with TRBJ2-1, with D hard to call. This CDR3 reads CASSLEGPNEQFF. In DNA, the CDR3 is TGCGCCAGCAGCTTGGAGGGTCCCAATGAGCAGTTCTTC.